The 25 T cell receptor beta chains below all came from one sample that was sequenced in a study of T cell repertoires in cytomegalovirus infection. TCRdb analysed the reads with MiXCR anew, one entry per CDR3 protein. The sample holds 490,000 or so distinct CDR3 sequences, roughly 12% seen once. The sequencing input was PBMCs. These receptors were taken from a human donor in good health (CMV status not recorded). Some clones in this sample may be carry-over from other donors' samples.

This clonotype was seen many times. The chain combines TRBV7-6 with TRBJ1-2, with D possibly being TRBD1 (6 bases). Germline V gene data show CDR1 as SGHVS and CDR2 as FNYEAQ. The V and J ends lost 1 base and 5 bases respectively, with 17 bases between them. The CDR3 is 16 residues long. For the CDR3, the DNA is TGTGCCAGCAGCTTAGGACGGGGGGCCGGCGAGTATGGCTACACCTTC. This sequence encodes CASSLGRGAGEYGYTF. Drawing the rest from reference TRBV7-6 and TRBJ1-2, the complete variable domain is GAGVSQSPRYKVTKRGQDVALRCDPISGHVSLYWYRQALGQGPEFLTYFNYEAQQDKSGLPNDRFSAERPEGSISTLTIQRTEQRDSAMYRCASSLGRGAGEYGYTFGSGTRLTVV.

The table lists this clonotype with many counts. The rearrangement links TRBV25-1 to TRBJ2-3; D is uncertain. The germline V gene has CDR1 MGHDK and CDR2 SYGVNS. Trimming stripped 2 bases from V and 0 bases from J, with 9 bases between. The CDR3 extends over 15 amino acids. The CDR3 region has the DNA TGTGCCAGCAGTGAACGGAGCCCTAGCACAGATACGCAGTATTTT. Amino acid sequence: CASSERSPSTDTQYF. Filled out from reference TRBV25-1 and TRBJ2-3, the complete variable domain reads EADIYQTPRYLVIGTGKKITLECSQTMGHDKMYWYQQDPGMELHLIHYSYGVNSTEKGDLSSESTVSRIRTEHFPLTLESARPSHTSQYLCASSERSPSTDTQYFGPGTRLTVL.

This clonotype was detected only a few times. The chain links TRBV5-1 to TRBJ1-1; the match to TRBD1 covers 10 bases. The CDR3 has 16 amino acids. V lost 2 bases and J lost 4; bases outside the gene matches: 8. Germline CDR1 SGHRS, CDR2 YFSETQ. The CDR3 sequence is CASSLRSGQGFTEAFF. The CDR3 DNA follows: TGCGCCAGCAGCTTACGCTCGGGACAGGGGTTCACTGAAGCTTTCTTT.

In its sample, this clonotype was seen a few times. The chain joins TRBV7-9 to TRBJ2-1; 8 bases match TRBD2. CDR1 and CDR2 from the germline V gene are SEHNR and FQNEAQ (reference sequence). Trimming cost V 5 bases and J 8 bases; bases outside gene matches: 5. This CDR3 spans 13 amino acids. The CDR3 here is CASSETSVHEQFF. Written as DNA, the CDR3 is TGTGCCAGCAGCGAGACTAGCGTCCATGAGCAGTTCTTC.

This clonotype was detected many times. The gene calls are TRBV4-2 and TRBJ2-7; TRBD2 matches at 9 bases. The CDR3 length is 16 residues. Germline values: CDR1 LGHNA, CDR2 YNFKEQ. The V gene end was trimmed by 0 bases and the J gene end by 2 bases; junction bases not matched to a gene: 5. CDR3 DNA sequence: TGTGCCAGCAGCCAAGATAGGAGCGGGAGGCCCTACGAGCAGTACTTC. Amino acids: CASSQDRSGRPYEQYF.

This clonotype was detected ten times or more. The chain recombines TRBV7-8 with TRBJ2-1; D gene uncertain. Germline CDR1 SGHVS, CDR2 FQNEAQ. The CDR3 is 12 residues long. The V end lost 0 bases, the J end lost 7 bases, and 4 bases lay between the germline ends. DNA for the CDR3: TGTGCCAGCAGCTTAGCGTTGAATGAGCAGTTCTTC. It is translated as CASSLALNEQFF.

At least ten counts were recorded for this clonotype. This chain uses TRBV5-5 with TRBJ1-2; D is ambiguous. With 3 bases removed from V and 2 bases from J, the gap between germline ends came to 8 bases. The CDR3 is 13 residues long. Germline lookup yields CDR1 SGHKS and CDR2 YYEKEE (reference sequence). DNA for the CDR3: TGTGCCAGCAGCTCCTCTTCAAACTATGGCTACACCTTC. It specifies CASSSSSNYGYTF.

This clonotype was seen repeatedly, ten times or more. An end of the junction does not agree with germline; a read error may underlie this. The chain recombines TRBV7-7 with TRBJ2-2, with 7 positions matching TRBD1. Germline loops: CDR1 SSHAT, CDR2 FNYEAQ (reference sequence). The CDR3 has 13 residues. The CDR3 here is CASSSGGPGELFF. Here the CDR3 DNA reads TGTGCTAGCAGCTCAGGGGGACCCGGGGAGCTGTTTTTT.

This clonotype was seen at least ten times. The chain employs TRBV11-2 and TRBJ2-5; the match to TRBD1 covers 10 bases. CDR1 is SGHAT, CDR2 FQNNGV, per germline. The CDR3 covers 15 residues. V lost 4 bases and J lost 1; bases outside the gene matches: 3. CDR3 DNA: TGTGCCAGCAGCTCGGACAGGGGGATCCAAGAGACCCAGTACTTC. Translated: CASSSDRGIQETQYF.

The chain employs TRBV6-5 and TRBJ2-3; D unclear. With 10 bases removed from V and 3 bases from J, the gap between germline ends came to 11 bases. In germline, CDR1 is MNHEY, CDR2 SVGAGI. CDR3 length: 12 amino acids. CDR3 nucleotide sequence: TGTGCCACCAAGCCCGTGACAGATACGCAGTATTTT. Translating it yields CATKPVTDTQYF.

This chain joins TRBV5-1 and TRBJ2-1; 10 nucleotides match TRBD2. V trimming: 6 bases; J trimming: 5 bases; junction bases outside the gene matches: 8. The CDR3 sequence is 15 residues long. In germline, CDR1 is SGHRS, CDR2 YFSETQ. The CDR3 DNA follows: TGCGCCAGCACCCTTAGCGGGAGGAGCCACAATGAGCAGTTCTTC. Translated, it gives CASTLSGRSHNEQFF.

For the CDR3, the DNA is TGTGCCAGCAGTTTAGGGAGAGGGGCAGTGAACACTGAAGCTTTCTTT. Residues: CASSLGRGAVNTEAFF. The V and J genes are TRBV12-3 or TRBV12-4 and TRBJ1-1; D is perhaps TRBD1 (5 bases). This CDR3 comprises 16 residues. V was shortened by 1 base and J by 0 bases, with 12 bases between the two germline ends.

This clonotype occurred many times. This CDR3 is CASSLVGTGAPNTEAFF. For the CDR3, the DNA is TGTGCCAGCAGCTTAGTTGGGACAGGGGCACCGAACACTGAAGCTTTCTTT. V usage is TRBV7-8 and J usage is TRBJ1-1; TRBD1 aligns across 10 bases. Germline values: CDR1 SGHVS, CDR2 FQNEAQ. The CDR3 covers 17 residues. V lost 1 base and J lost 1; bases outside the gene matches: 6.

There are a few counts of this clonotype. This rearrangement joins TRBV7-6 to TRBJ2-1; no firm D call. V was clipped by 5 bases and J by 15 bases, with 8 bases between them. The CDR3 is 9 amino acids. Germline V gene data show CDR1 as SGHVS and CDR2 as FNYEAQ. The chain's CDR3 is CASSPPPFF. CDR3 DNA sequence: TGTGCCAGCAGCCCTCCACCGTTCTTC. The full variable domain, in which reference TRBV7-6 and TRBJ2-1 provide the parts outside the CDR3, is GAGVSQSPRYKVTKRGQDVALRCDPISGHVSLYWYRQALGQGPEFLTYFNYEAQQDKSGLPNDRFSAERPEGSISTLTIQRTEQRDSAMYRCASSPPPFFGPGTRLTVL.

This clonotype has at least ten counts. The CDR3 DNA is TGTGCCAGCAGCTTGCGGGGGGAACCCGGTTACGAGCAGTACTTC. This codes for CASSLRGEPGYEQYF. V and J are TRBV5-4 and TRBJ2-7, with TRBD2 matching 7 bases. Germline assignment: CDR1 SGHNT and CDR2 YYREEE (reference sequence). Losses at the gene ends were 1 base for V and 4 bases for J; bases not matched to a gene: 8. CDR3 length equals 15 residues.

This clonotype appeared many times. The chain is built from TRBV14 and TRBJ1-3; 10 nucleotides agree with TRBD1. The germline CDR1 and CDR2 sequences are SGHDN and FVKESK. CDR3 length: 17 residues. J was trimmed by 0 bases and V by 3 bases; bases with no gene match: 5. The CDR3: CASSHRTGGSSGNTIYF. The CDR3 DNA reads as TGTGCCAGCAGCCACCGGACAGGGGGTTCCTCTGGAAACACCATATATTTT.

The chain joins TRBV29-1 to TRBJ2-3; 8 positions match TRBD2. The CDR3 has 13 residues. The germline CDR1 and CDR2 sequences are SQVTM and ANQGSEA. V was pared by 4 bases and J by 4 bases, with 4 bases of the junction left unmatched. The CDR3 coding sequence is TGCAGCGTTGCCGGGAGGGCCTCAGATACGCAGTATTTT. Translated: CSVAGRASDTQYF.

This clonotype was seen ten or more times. CDR3 coding DNA: TGTGCCAGCTCACCTCTCAAATCTTCCAACACTGAAGCTTTCTTT. It translates to CASSPLKSSNTEAFF. V usage is TRBV18 and J usage is TRBJ1-1, with unresolved D. The ends were cut back, 3 bases at V and 2 bases at J, with 13 bases in the middle. Germline V CDR1 and CDR2: KGHSH, LQKENI. There are 15 residues in the CDR3.

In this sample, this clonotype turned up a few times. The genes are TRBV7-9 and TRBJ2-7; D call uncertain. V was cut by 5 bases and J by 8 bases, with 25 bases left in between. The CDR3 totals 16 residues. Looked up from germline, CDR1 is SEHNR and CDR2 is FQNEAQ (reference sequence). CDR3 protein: CASSPLGSSFGVKQYF. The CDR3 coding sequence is TGTGCCAGCAGCCCCCTCGGCAGTTCCTTCGGTGTAAAGCAGTACTTC.

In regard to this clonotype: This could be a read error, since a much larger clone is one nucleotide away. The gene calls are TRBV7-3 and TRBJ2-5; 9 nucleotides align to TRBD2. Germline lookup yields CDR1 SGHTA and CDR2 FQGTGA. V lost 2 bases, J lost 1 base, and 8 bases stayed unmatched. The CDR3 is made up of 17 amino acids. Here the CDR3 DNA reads TGTGCCAGCAGCTTAGGGTTGTCTAGCGGGGCCCAAGAGACCCAGTACTTC. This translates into CASSLGLSSGAQETQYF.

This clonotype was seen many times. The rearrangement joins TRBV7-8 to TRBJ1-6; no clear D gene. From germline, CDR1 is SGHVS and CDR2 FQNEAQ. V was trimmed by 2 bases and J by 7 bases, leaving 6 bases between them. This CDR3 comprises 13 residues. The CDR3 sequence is CASSLTWNSPLHF. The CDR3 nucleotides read TGTGCCAGCAGCTTAACGTGGAATTCACCCCTCCACTTT.

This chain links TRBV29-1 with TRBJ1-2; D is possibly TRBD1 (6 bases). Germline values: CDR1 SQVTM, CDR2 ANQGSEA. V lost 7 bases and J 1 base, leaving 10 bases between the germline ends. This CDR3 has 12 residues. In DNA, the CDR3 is TGCAGCGCTGAGGACAGTAACTATGGCTACACCTTC. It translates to CSAEDSNYGYTF.

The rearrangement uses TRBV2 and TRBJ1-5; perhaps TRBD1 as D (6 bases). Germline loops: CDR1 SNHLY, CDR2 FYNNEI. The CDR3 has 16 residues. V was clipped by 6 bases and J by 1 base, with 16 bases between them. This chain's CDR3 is CASSSGAPGSNQPQHF. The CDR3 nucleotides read TGTGCCAGCAGCTCAGGGGCTCCTGGGAGCAATCAGCCCCAGCATTTT.

In DNA form, the CDR3 reads TGCAGTGCTAGCCCCCGGACAGGCCACCTCACAGATACGCAGTATTTT. This translates into CSASPRTGHLTDTQYF. The chain joins TRBV20-1 to TRBJ2-3; TRBD1 aligns across 7 bases. The CDR3 consists of 16 residues. The ends lost 3 bases at V and 2 bases at J; junction bases unmatched: 11. Germline lookup yields CDR1 DFQATT and CDR2 SNEGSKA (reference sequence).

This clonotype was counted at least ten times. The DNA for the CDR3 is TGTGCCAGCAGCGCAACAGGGGGGGAAGGCTATGGCTACACCTTC. This sequence encodes CASSATGGEGYGYTF. This chain connects TRBV7-9 to TRBJ1-2; 8 nucleotides agree with TRBD1. This CDR3 is built from 15 residues. The trim removed 5 bases at V and 4 bases at J, leaving 9 bases unmatched. CDR1 is SEHNR, CDR2 FQNEAQ, per germline (reference sequence). Full variable domain (remainder filled in from reference TRBV7-9 and TRBJ1-2): DTGVSQNPRHKITKRGQNVTFRCDPISEHNRLYWYRQTLGQGPEFLTYFQNEAQLEKSRLLSDRFSAERPKGSFSTLEIQRTEQGDSAMYLCASSATGGEGYGYTFGSGTRLTVV.